Each of the 27 T cell receptor beta chains below was sequenced from the same sample in a study of blood T cell repertoires in COVID-19. This table comes from immunoSEQ multiplex PCR, and its TCRdb copy is limited to in-frame clones, with some not included. This sample has roughly 220,000 clones, with just over 85% found just once. Sequencing used PBMCs or T cells enriched from blood (not recorded which). Receptors originate from a woman aged 50 to 65 with acute COVID-19.

The V gene is TRBV28, the J gene TRBJ1-2, with D possibly being TRBD1 (5 bases). Germline-derived CDR1 and CDR2 are MDHEN and SYDVKM. This CDR3 spans 17 amino acids. V lost 4 bases and J 0 bases, leaving 18 bases between the germline ends. Here the CDR3 reads CASSSQLDGQANYGYTF. The DNA for the CDR3 is TGTGCCAGCAGTTCGCAACTGGACGGACAAGCTAACTATGGCTACACCTTC.

V gene TRBV19 combines with J gene TRBJ2-5, with 9 bases aligning to TRBD2. Germline trimming cut 1 base from V and 5 bases from J; bases unmatched to any gene: 2. CDR3 size: 14 residues. CDR1 LNHDA and CDR2 SQIVND come from the germline V gene (reference sequence). CDR3 sequence reads: CASSIGLAGETQYF. CDR3 sequence (DNA): TGTGCCAGTAGTATAGGCCTAGCGGGGGAGACCCAGTACTTC.

This chain uses TRBV30 with TRBJ2-1, with D possibly TRBD2 on 5 matching bases. The CDR3 has 11 amino acids. Germline V CDR1 and CDR2: GTSNPN, SVGIG (reference sequence). Trimming took off 0 bases at V and 14 bases at J, with 11 bases between the two ends. CDR3 sequence reads: CAWSVGRAKFF. The CDR3 DNA is TGTGCCTGGAGTGTAGGGCGGGCCAAGTTCTTC.

The chain has TRBV18 and TRBJ1-1, with TRBD1 matching 7 bases. The CDR3 has 13 amino acids. The germline V gene has CDR1 KGHSH and CDR2 LQKENI. V dropped 9 bases and J dropped 4; count of bases not matched to a gene: 8. CDR3: CASRQGEGTEAFF. The CDR3 DNA sequence: TGTGCCAGTCGCCAGGGGGAAGGCACTGAAGCTTTCTTT.

This clone came up a few times. V and J are TRBV9 and TRBJ1-2; 7 positions match TRBD1. The V gene's germline CDR1 is SGDLS and CDR2 YYNGEE. With 0 bases clipped from V and 8 bases from J, the junction kept 7 bases outside the gene matches. CDR3 length equals 14 residues. CDR3: CASSVEGTVEGYTF. The DNA of the CDR3 is TGTGCCAGCAGCGTAGAAGGGACAGTGGAAGGCTACACCTTC.

V is TRBV2 and J is TRBJ1-2; 7 nucleotides line up with TRBD1. The V gene end was trimmed by 4 bases and the J gene end by 8 bases; junction bases not matched to a gene: 7. Germline V gene data show CDR1 as SNHLY and CDR2 as FYNNEI. The CDR3 spans 13 residues. CDR3 sequence: CASSVTGIDGYTF. The CDR3 DNA sequence: TGTGCCAGCAGTGTGACAGGGATTGACGGCTACACCTTC.

The chain joins TRBV28 to TRBJ1-2; tentative D call: TRBD1 (5 bases). V was shortened by 3 bases and J by 3 bases, with 8 bases between the two germline ends. This CDR3 comprises 13 residues. CDR1 is MDHEN, CDR2 SYDVKM, per germline. The CDR3 DNA reads as TGTGCCAGCAGTTTGACAGTTTACTATGGCTACACCTTC. It translates to CASSLTVYYGYTF.

The rearrangement joins TRBV28 to TRBJ2-5; tentatively, D is TRBD2 (6 bases). There are 15 residues in the CDR3. From germline, CDR1 is MDHEN and CDR2 SYDVKM. For the CDR3, the DNA is TGTGCAGCAGCGGCCCGGGGACTTCTCGGAGAGACCCAGTACTTC. Translating it yields CAAAARGLLGETQYF.

This chain links TRBV2 with TRBJ1-2; no reliable D call. V was cut by 2 bases and J by 4 bases, with 5 bases left in between. CDR3 size: 12 residues. Germline CDR1 and CDR2: SNHLY and FYNNEI. The CDR3 loop is CASSEPGYGYTF. The CDR3 DNA is TGTGCCAGCAGTGAACCGGGCTATGGCTACACCTTC.

This sequence joins TRBV9 and TRBJ1-4; 10 bases fit TRBD1. The CDR3 runs to 14 residues. V shed 4 bases, J shed 10 bases, and the junction held 7 bases outside the gene matches. Germline loops: CDR1 SGDLS, CDR2 YYNGEE. The CDR3 region is CASSPGTGDVKLFF. The CDR3 DNA reads as TGTGCCAGCAGCCCCGGGACAGGGGACGTAAAACTGTTTTTT.

Only one count was recorded for this clone. The V and J genes are TRBV3-1 (or the pseudogene TRBV3-2) and TRBJ2-3, with 9 bases that match TRBD2. The germline gives CDR1 LGHDT, CDR2 YNNKEL (reference sequence). The CDR3 loop spans 16 amino acids. V gave up 1 base and J gave up 0 bases; unmatched junction bases: 2. CDR3 DNA sequence: TGTGCCAGCAGCCAAGGCCTAGCGGGGAGCACAGATACGCAGTATTTT. It translates to CASSQGLAGSTDTQYF.

This chain uses TRBV7-9 with TRBJ1-1, with D tentatively TRBD1 (6 bases). The V gene's germline CDR1 is SEHNR and CDR2 FQNEAQ (reference sequence). V lost 7 bases and J 3 bases, leaving 12 bases between the germline ends. The CDR3 loop spans 13 amino acids. In DNA form, the CDR3 reads TGTGCCAGCACCCTAACAGGGTACACTGAAGCTTTCTTT. This translates into CASTLTGYTEAFF.

The CDR3 region has the DNA TGTGCCAGCAGCTTAAGCAGCCGGGATGGCTACACCTTC. Its translation: CASSLSSRDGYTF. The rearrangement links TRBV7-3 to TRBJ1-2; D gene unclear. This CDR3 has 13 residues. Germline-derived CDR1 and CDR2 are SGHTA and FQGTGA. Between the trimmed V and J ends, which lost 1 base and 6 bases, there was a span of 9 bases.

The chain carries TRBV15 and TRBJ1-4; TRBD1 matches 7 bases. The CDR3 totals 16 residues. V shed 0 bases, J shed 4 bases, and the junction held 5 bases outside the gene matches. Germline V lookup: CDR1 LNHNV, CDR2 YYDKDF (reference sequence). Here the CDR3 DNA reads TGTGCCACCAGCAGAGATCCATGGGACAGTAATGAAAAACTGTTTTTT. Translating it yields CATSRDPWDSNEKLFF.

The table lists this clone with a few counts. This chain links TRBV19 with TRBJ1-5; D ambiguous. CDR1 is LNHDA, CDR2 SQIVND, per germline (reference sequence). Trimming stripped 4 bases from V and 6 bases from J, with 22 bases between. This CDR3 contains 17 residues. Written as DNA, the CDR3 is TGTGCCAGTAGTAAAGACCCACGGATGGGCAGTGGTCAGCCCCAGCATTTT. Encoded protein: CASSKDPRMGSGQPQHF.

This chain connects TRBV28 to TRBJ2-1; TRBD1 matches 8 bases. Trimming cost V 4 bases and J 6 bases; bases outside gene matches: 11. The CDR3 extends over 16 amino acids. The V gene's germline CDR1 is MDHEN and CDR2 SYDVKM. CDR3 protein: CASSSLTGAPLNEQFF. Here the CDR3 DNA reads TGTGCCAGCAGTTCCCTGACAGGGGCCCCTCTCAATGAGCAGTTCTTC.

The chain recombines TRBV28 with TRBJ2-3, with unresolved D. This CDR3 spans 12 amino acids. With 7 bases removed from V and 1 base from J, the gap between germline ends came to 6 bases. CDR1 is MDHEN, CDR2 SYDVKM, per germline. Here the CDR3 reads CASKAGTDTQYF. The CDR3 DNA reads as TGTGCCAGCAAGGCGGGCACAGATACGCAGTATTTT.

The chain couples TRBV10-3 to TRBJ1-6, with D unresolved. CDR3 length: 15 amino acids. V was clipped by 6 bases and J by 8 bases, with 17 bases between them. From germline, CDR1 is ENHRY and CDR2 SYGVKD. CDR3 amino acids: CAIRPQLADYSPLHF. CDR3 in DNA: TGTGCCATCAGACCCCAGTTAGCGGATTATTCACCCCTCCACTTT.

V usage is TRBV5-6 and J usage is TRBJ1-5; D is ambiguous. This CDR3 spans 12 amino acids. In germline, CDR1 is SGHDT, CDR2 YYEEEE. V was shortened by 2 bases and J by 7 bases, with 7 bases between the two germline ends. CDR3 amino acids: CASSFGEQPQHF. DNA of the CDR3: TGTGCCAGCAGCTTCGGGGAGCAGCCCCAGCATTTT.

J is TRBJ1-6 and V is TRBV27; tentative D call: TRBD1 (5 bases). Germline V lookup: CDR1 MNHEY, CDR2 SMNVEV (reference sequence). This CDR3 has 17 amino acids. V was clipped by 3 bases and J by 7 bases, with 19 bases between them. The CDR3 reads CASSLAGGGAPNSPLHF. The CDR3 nucleotides are TGTGCCAGCAGTTTGGCGGGGGGGGGTGCCCCGAATTCACCCCTCCACTTT.

V gene TRBV5-1 combines with J gene TRBJ1-2; a weak D match, TRBD1 (5 bases). Trimming took 4 bases from V and 0 from J, leaving 16 bases between them. There are 16 residues in the CDR3. The germline gives CDR1 SGHRS, CDR2 YFSETQ. CDR3 in DNA: TGCGCCAGCAGCCCCTTACTGGGGGGTCCTAACTATGGCTACACCTTC. Its protein is CASSPLLGGPNYGYTF.

The chain links TRBV5-6 to TRBJ1-6; no firm D call. The CDR3 extends over 14 amino acids. The ends were cut back, 4 bases at V and 11 bases at J, with 16 bases in the middle. In germline, CDR1 is SGHDT, CDR2 YYEEEE. In DNA form, the CDR3 reads TGTGCCAGCAGCAAAGACTTTCCTCGCACACCCCTCCACTTT. It is translated as CASSKDFPRTPLHF.

This sequence joins TRBV2 and TRBJ1-1; tentatively, D is TRBD1 (5 bases). Deletions cut 3 bases from V and 3 bases from J, with 17 bases between. This CDR3 is built from 16 residues. Looked up from germline, CDR1 is SNHLY and CDR2 is FYNNEI. The chain's CDR3 is CASSDPRQGLDTEAFF. The CDR3 bases are TGTGCCAGCAGTGACCCCCGGCAGGGACTAGACACTGAAGCTTTCTTT.

The J gene is TRBJ2-3, the V gene TRBV9; TRBD2 aligns across 8 bases. J lost 0 bases, V lost 0 bases, and 3 bases had no gene match. CDR3 size: 16 residues. Germline lookup yields CDR1 SGDLS and CDR2 YYNGEE. CDR3 in DNA: TGTGCCAGCAGCGTAGCGGGAGGGCGTAGCACAGATACGCAGTATTTT. Translated, it gives CASSVAGGRSTDTQYF.

The rearrangement joins TRBV18 to TRBJ2-1; D is unresolved. CDR3 length equals 15 residues. V lost 2 bases to trimming and J lost 0 bases, with 8 bases between them. CDR1 and CDR2 (germline): KGHSH, LQKENI. The CDR3 DNA is TGTGCCAGCTCACCATCTTCAGGCTCCTACAATGAGCAGTTCTTC. Translation gives CASSPSSGSYNEQFF.

This CDR3 reads CASSSAGVQETQYF. CDR3 nucleotides: TGTGCCAGCAGCTCAGCGGGGGTCCAAGAGACCCAGTACTTC. The chain has TRBV5-4 and TRBJ2-5; 8 nucleotides match TRBD2. The germline V gene encodes CDR1 SGHNT and CDR2 YYREEE (reference sequence). V lost 3 bases and J lost 1; bases outside the gene matches: 2. The CDR3 loop spans 14 amino acids. The whole variable domain, filled in from reference TRBV5-4 and TRBJ2-5, reads ETGVTQSPTHLIKTRGQQVTLRCSSQSGHNTVSWYQQALGQGPQFIFQYYREEENGRGNFPPRFSGLQFPNYSSELNVNALELDDSALYLCASSSAGVQETQYFGPGTRLLVL.

This rearrangement joins TRBV25-1 to TRBJ2-4, with no clear D. CDR3 length: 15 amino acids. V shed 4 bases and J shed 1 base, with 11 bases lying between them. Germline V lookup: CDR1 MGHDK, CDR2 SYGVNS. CDR3 in DNA: TGTGCCAGCAGTGTTTCGGGTTTCGCCAAAAACATTCAGTACTTC. It translates to CASSVSGFAKNIQYF.